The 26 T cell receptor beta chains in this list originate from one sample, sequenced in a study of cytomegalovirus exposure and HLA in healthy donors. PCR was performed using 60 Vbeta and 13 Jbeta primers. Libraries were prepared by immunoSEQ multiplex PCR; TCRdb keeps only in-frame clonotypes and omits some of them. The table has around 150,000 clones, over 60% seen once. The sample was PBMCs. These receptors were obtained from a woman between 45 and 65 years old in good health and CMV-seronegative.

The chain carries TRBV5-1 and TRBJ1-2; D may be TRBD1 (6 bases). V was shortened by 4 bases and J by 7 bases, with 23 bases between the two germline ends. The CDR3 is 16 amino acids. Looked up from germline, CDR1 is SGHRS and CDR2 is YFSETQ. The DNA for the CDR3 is TGCGCCAGCAGCCGGAACCCGGGGGGCAATGGTGGTGGCTACACCTTC. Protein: CASSRNPGGNGGGYTF.

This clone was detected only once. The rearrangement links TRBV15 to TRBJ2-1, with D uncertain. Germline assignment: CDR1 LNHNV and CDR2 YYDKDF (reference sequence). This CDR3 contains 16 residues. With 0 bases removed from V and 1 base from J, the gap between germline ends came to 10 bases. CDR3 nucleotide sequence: TGTGCCACCAGCAGAGATCTTGCCTATTCCTACAATGAGCAGTTCTTC. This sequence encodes CATSRDLAYSYNEQFF.

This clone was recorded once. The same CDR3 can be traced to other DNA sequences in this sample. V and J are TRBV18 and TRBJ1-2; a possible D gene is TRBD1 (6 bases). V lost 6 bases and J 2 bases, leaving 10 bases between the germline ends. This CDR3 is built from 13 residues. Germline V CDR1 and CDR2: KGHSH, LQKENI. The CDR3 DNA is TGTGCCAGCTCCCTTGACAGGAACTATGGCTACACCTTC. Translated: CASSLDRNYGYTF.

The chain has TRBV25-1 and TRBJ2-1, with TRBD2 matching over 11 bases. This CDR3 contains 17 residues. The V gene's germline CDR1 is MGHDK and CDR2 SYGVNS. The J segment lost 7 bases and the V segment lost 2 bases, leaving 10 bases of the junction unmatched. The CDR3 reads CASSETQLAGVLNEQFF. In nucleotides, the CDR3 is TGTGCCAGCAGTGAAACGCAACTAGCGGGGGTGTTAAATGAGCAGTTCTTC.

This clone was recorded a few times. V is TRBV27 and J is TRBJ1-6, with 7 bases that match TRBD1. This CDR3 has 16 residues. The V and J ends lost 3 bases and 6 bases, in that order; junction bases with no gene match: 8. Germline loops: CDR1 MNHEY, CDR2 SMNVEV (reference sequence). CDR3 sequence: CASSLGPGTANSPLHF. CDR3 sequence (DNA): TGTGCCAGCAGTTTGGGACCCGGGACAGCTAATTCACCCCTCCACTTT.

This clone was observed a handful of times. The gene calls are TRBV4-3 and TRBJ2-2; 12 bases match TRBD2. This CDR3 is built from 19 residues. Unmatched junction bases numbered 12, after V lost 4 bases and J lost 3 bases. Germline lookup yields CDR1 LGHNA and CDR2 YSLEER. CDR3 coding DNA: TGCGCCAGCAGCCTTCACTCCCTAGCGGGGGGGCAGTACACCGGGGAGCTGTTTTTT. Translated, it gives CASSLHSLAGGQYTGELFF.

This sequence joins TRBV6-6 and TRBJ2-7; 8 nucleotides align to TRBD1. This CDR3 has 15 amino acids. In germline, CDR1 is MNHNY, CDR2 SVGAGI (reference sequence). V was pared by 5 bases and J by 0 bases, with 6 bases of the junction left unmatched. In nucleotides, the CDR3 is TGTGCCAGCAGTCTGACAGGGGAAGGCTCCTACGAGCAGTACTTC. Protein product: CASSLTGEGSYEQYF.

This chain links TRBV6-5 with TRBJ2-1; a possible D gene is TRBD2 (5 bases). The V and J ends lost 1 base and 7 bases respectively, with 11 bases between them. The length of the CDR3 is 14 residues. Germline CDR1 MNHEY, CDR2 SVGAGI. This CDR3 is CASSYWTGRNEQFF. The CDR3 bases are TGTGCCAGCAGTTACTGGACTGGAAGGAATGAGCAGTTCTTC.

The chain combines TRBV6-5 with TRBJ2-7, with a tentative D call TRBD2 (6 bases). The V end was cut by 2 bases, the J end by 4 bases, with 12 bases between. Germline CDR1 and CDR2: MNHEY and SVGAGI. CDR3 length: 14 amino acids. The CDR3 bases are TGTGCCAGCAGTTACGCGGGACCGTCATACGAGCAGTACTTC. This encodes CASSYAGPSYEQYF.

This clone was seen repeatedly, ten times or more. In DNA form, the CDR3 reads TGTGCCAGCAGCCATCTAGGGACAGGGCCCAGCGCAGATACGCAGTATTTT. Protein: CASSHLGTGPSADTQYF. The chain links TRBV25-1 to TRBJ2-3; 9 nucleotides match TRBD1. The CDR3 extends over 17 amino acids. Germline CDR1 reads MGHDK; CDR2 reads SYGVNS. J gave up 4 bases and V 6 bases, and 14 bases lay outside the gene matches. The full variable domain, in which reference TRBV25-1 and TRBJ2-3 provide the parts outside the CDR3, is EADIYQTPRYLVIGTGKKITLECSQTMGHDKMYWYQQDPGMELHLIHYSYGVNSTEKGDLSSESTVSRIRTEHFPLTLESARPSHTSQYLCASSHLGTGPSADTQYFGPGTRLTVL.

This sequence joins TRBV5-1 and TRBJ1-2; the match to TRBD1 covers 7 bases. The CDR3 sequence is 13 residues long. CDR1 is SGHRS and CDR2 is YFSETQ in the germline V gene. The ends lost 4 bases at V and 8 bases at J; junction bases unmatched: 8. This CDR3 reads CASSHDRENGYTF. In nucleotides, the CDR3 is TGCGCCAGCAGCCATGACAGGGAGAACGGCTACACCTTC. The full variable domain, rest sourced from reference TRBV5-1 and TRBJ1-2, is KAGVTQTPRYLIKTRGQQVTLSCSPISGHRSVSWYQQTPGQGLQFLFEYFSETQRNKGNFPGRFSGRQFSNSRSEMNVSTLELGDSALYLCASSHDRENGYTFGSGTRLTVV.

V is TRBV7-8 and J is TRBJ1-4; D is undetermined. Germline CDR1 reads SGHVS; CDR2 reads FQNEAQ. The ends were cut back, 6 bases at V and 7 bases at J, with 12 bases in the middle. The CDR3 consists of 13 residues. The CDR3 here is CASSFGPVEKLFF. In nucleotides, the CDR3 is TGTGCCAGCAGTTTTGGGCCCGTTGAAAAACTGTTTTTT. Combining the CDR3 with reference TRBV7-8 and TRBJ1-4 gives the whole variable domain GAGVSQSPRYKVAKRGQDVALRCDPISGHVSLFWYQQALGQGPEFLTYFQNEAQLDKSGLPSDRFFAERPEGSVSTLKIQRTQQEDSAVYLCASSFGPVEKLFFGSGTQLSVL.

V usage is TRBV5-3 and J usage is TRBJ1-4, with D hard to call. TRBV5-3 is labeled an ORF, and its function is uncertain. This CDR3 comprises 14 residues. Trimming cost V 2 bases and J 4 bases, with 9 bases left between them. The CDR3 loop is CARSFFQDNEKLFF. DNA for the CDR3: TGTGCCAGAAGCTTCTTTCAGGATAATGAAAAACTGTTTTTT.

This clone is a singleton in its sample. The CDR3 loop is CAWGRGGSYEQYF. The CDR3, as DNA: TGTGCCTGGGGCCGAGGCGGCTCCTACGAGCAGTACTTC. This chain links TRBV30 with TRBJ2-5; unclear D gene. The end of the DNA is better explained by TRBJ2-7, so the J call may be wrong. Germline CDR1 and CDR2: GTSNPN and SVGIG (reference sequence). The CDR3 loop spans 13 amino acids.

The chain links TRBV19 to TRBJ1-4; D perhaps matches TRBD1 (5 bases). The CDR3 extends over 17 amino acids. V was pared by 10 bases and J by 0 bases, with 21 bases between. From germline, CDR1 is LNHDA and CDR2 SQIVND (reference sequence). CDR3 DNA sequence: TGTGCCACCCAAAAGCCAGGGTCTGTTGCAACTAATGAAAAACTGTTTTTT. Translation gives CATQKPGSVATNEKLFF.

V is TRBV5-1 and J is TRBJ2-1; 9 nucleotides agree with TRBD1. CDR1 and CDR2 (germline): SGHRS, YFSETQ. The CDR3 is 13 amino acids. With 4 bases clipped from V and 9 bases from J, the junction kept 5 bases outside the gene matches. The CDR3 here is CASSGGTGCEQFF. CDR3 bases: TGCGCCAGCAGCGGGGGGACAGGGTGTGAGCAGTTCTTC.

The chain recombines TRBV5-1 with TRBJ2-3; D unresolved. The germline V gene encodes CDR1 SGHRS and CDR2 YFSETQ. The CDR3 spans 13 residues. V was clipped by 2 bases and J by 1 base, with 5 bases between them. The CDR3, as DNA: TGCGCCAGCAGCTTTACAGGCACAGATACGCAGTATTTT. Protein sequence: CASSFTGTDTQYF.

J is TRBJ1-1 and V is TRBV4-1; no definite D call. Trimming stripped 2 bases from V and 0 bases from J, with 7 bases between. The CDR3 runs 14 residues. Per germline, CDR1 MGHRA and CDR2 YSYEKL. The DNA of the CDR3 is TGCGCCAGCAGCCAATTCGCAGTGAACACTGAAGCTTTCTTT. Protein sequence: CASSQFAVNTEAFF.

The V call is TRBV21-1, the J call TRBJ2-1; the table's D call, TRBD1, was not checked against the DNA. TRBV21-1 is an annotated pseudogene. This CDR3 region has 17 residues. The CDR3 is CASSKARDSSFYNEQFF. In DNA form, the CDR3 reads TGTGCCAGCAGCAAAGCGCGGGACAGCTCTTTCTACAATGAGCAGTTCTTC.

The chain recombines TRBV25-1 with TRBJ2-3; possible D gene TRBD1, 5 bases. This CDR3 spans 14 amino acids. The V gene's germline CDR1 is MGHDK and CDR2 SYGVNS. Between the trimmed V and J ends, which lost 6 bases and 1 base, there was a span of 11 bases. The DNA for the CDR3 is TGTGCCAGCAGGAGACAGCTTGGCACAGATACGCAGTATTTT. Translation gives CASRRQLGTDTQYF.

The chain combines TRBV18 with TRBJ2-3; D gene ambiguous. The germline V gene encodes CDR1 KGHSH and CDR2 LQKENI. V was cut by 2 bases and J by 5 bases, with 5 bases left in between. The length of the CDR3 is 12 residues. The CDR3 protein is CASSPSGDTQYF. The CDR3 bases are TGTGCCAGCTCACCATCGGGAGATACGCAGTATTTT.

CDR3 amino acids: CASSQEAPGLVTGELFF. The CDR3 DNA is TGCGCCAGCAGCCAAGAGGCCCCGGGACTAGTAACGGGGGAGCTGTTTTTT. V usage is TRBV4-1 and J usage is TRBJ2-2; 8 nucleotides match TRBD2. The CDR3 length is 17 residues. Per germline, CDR1 MGHRA and CDR2 YSYEKL. Trimming at V came to 0 bases and at J to 8 bases, leaving 11 bases not matched to a gene.

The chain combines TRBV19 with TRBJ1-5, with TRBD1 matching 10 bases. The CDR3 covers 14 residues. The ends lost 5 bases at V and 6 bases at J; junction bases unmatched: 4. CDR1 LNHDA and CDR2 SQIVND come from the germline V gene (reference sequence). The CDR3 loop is CASSLTGGFQPQHF. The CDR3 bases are TGTGCCAGTAGTCTGACAGGGGGCTTTCAGCCCCAGCATTTT. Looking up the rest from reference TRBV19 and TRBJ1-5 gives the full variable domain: DGGITQSPKYLFRKEGQNVTLSCEQNLNHDAMYWYRQDPGQGLRLIYYSQIVNDFQKGDIAEGYSVSREKKESFPLTVTSAQKNPTAFYLCASSLTGGFQPQHFGDGTRLSIL.

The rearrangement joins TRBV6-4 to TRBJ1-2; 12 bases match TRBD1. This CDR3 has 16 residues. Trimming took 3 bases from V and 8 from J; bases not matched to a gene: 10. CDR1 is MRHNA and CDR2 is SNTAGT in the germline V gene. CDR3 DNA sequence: TGTGCCAGCAGTGATGGTTCGGGACAGGGGGCGGCCGGCTACACCTTC. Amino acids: CASSDGSGQGAAGYTF.

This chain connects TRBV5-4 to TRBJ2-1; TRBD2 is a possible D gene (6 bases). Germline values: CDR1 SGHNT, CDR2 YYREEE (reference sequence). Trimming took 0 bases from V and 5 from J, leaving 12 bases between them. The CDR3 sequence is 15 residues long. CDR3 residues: CASSLVRGMDNEQFF. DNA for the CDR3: TGTGCCAGCAGCTTGGTTCGGGGGATGGACAATGAGCAGTTCTTC.

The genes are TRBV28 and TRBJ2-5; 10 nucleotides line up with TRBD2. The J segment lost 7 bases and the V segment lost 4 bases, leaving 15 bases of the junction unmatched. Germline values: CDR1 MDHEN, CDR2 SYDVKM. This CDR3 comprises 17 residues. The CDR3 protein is CASSSSVAGGGSGTQYF. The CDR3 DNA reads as TGTGCCAGCAGTTCTTCCGTAGCGGGGGGCGGGAGTGGGACCCAGTACTTC.